These 25 T cell receptor beta chains came from one sample sequenced in a study of T cell repertoires in cytomegalovirus infection. From the reads, TCRdb called clonotypes with MiXCR, one entry per CDR3 protein. The sample has approximately 150,000 distinct CDR3 sequences; 5.5% to 7% are singletons. The source material was PBMCs. The receptors here all came from a human donor in good health (CMV status not recorded). Some clones in this sample may be carry-over from other donors' samples.

This clonotype was recorded a few times. The chain recombines TRBV4-2 with TRBJ1-6, with a tentative D call TRBD1 (5 bases). Trimming pared 3 bases from V and 2 bases from J, leaving 14 bases between. The germline V gene has CDR1 LGHNA and CDR2 YNFKEQ. The CDR3 contains 17 residues. CDR3: CASSQTEGRTYNSPLHF. The CDR3 coding sequence is TGTGCCAGCAGCCAGACAGAGGGTCGCACCTATAATTCACCCCTCCACTTT.

This clonotype was observed many times. The chain recombines TRBV6-2 or TRBV6-3 with TRBJ2-7, with D uncertain. Germline assignment: CDR1 MNHEY and CDR2 SVGEGT. The V gene lost 2 bases and the J gene lost 6 bases, with 14 bases spanning the gap. The CDR3 sequence is 14 residues long. CDR3 sequence: CASSYDGPVAEQYF. CDR3 coding DNA: TGTGCCAGCAGTTACGACGGGCCGGTTGCCGAGCAGTACTTC.

This clonotype is a singleton in its sample. A single base separates this from a much larger clone, so it may be a read error. The chain has TRBV7-2 and TRBJ1-5; no clear D gene. The length of the CDR3 is 16 residues. From germline, CDR1 is SGHTA and CDR2 FQGNSA. This chain's CDR3 is CASSSQSRASNQHQHF. The CDR3 DNA reads as TGTGCCAGCAGCTCGCAGTCGCGGGCAAGCAATCAGCACCAGCATTTT.

This clonotype was recorded many times. The chain recombines TRBV7-9 with TRBJ2-5; no clear D gene. The germline V gene has CDR1 SEHNR and CDR2 FQNEAQ (reference sequence). The CDR3 has 12 residues. Trimming left V 0 bases short and J 5 bases short, with 4 bases between. The CDR3 reads CASSLAGETQYF. For the CDR3, the DNA is TGTGCCAGCAGCTTAGCGGGTGAGACCCAGTACTTC.

Many counts were recorded for this clonotype. The chain carries TRBV6-2 or TRBV6-3 and TRBJ2-7; 7 positions match TRBD1. Germline V gene lookup returns CDR1 MNHEY and CDR2 SVGEGT. The CDR3 covers 12 residues. The ends lost 9 bases at V and 3 bases at J; junction bases unmatched: 5. The CDR3 DNA reads TGTGCCAGTATGACAGGGATCTACGAGCAGTACTTC. Translated: CASMTGIYEQYF.

This clonotype was detected a few times. V is TRBV20-1 and J is TRBJ2-1; maybe TRBD1 (6 bases). CDR1 and CDR2 from the germline V gene are DFQATT and SNEGSKA (reference sequence). Trimming removed 3 bases at V and 0 bases at J, with 9 bases between. CDR3 length equals 14 residues. CDR3 sequence: CSASWTASYNEQFF. CDR3 bases: TGCAGTGCTAGTTGGACAGCCTCCTACAATGAGCAGTTCTTC.

This clonotype was picked up many times. The chain is built from TRBV28 and TRBJ1-1; D is perhaps TRBD1 (5 bases). Germline V gene lookup returns CDR1 MDHEN and CDR2 SYDVKM. The CDR3 contains 14 residues. V gave up 4 bases and J gave up 1 base, with 10 bases separating them. The CDR3 spells CASSSGRENTEAFF. CDR3 in DNA: TGTGCCAGCAGTTCGGGACGGGAGAACACTGAAGCTTTCTTT.

This clonotype was counted ten times or more. V and J are TRBV10-3 and TRBJ1-5, with TRBD1 matching over 11 bases. The junction had 5 bases not matched to a gene; V was cut back by 0 bases and J by 7 bases. The germline gives CDR1 ENHRY, CDR2 SYGVKD. CDR3 length: 16 residues. The CDR3 is CAISESGQGAGQPQHF. CDR3 coding DNA: TGTGCCATCAGTGAGTCAGGACAGGGGGCCGGCCAGCCCCAGCATTTT.

The genes are TRBV19 and TRBJ2-2, with 8 bases aligning to TRBD2. This CDR3 has 17 amino acids. Germline lookup yields CDR1 LNHDA and CDR2 SQIVND (reference sequence). V lost 2 bases to trimming and J lost 4 bases; unmatched junction nucleotides: 9. The CDR3 DNA reads as TGTGCCAGTAGTATAAAGGCGGGGGGCCTAGGCACCGGGGAGCTGTTTTTT. Amino acid sequence: CASSIKAGGLGTGELFF. The complete variable domain, with remaining parts taken from reference TRBV19 and TRBJ2-2, reads DGGITQSPKYLFRKEGQNVTLSCEQNLNHDAMYWYRQDPGQGLRLIYYSQIVNDFQKGDIAEGYSVSREKKESFPLTVTSAQKNPTAFYLCASSIKAGGLGTGELFFGEGSRLTVL.

As to this clonotype: A clone one base away is much larger, so this may be a read error. The CDR3 here is CGSSLLSQNTDTQYF. CDR3 nucleotide sequence: TGTGGCAGCAGTTTATTGAGTCAGAACACAGATACGCAGTATTTT. The rearrangement links TRBV12-3 or TRBV12-4 to TRBJ2-3; D gene uncertain. This CDR3 is 15 amino acids long.

The chain combines TRBV20-1 with TRBJ2-1; D gene uncertain. The CDR3 spans 11 residues. Between the trimmed V and J ends, which lost 1 base and 4 bases, there was a span of 2 bases. Germline V gene lookup returns CDR1 DFQATT and CDR2 SNEGSKA (reference sequence). The CDR3 is CSARGYNEQFF. The CDR3 DNA reads as TGCAGTGCTAGAGGTTACAATGAGCAGTTCTTC.

Ten or more counts support this clonotype. The chain recombines TRBV20-1 with TRBJ2-5, with a tentative D call TRBD2 (6 bases). CDR1 is DFQATT and CDR2 is SNEGSKA in the germline V gene (reference sequence). V was pared by 3 bases and J by 0 bases, with 17 bases between. The CDR3 consists of 16 residues. The CDR3 DNA sequence: TGCAGTGCTAGCCGAGGACGGGGGAGATACCAAGAGACCCAGTACTTC. Translating it yields CSASRGRGRYQETQYF.

V usage is TRBV28 and J usage is TRBJ2-7, with D perhaps being TRBD1 or TRBD2 (5 bases each). The CDR3 runs to 15 residues. Germline CDR1 reads MDHEN; CDR2 reads SYDVKM. The V and J ends lost 6 bases and 4 bases respectively, with 19 bases between them. The CDR3 DNA follows: TGTGCCAGCAGAACATCCGGGACGGGATTTTACGAGCAGTACTTC. It is translated as CASRTSGTGFYEQYF. The entire variable domain, with the rest obtained from reference TRBV28 and TRBJ2-7, is as follows: DVKVTQSSRYLVKRTGEKVFLECVQDMDHENMFWYRQDPGLGLRLIYFSYDVKMKEKGDIPEGYSVSREKKERFSLILESASTNQTSMYLCASRTSGTGFYEQYFGPGTRLTVT.

This clonotype has just a few counts. This chain links TRBV28 with TRBJ1-2; D remains ambiguous. This CDR3 has 14 amino acids. Germline CDR1 reads MDHEN; CDR2 reads SYDVKM. V lost 3 bases to trimming and J lost 8 bases, with 16 bases between them. CDR3 amino acids: CASSLSRPNWGYTF. Written as DNA, the CDR3 is TGTGCCAGCAGTTTGTCTCGGCCCAACTGGGGCTACACCTTC.

Many counts were recorded for this clonotype. This chain connects TRBV7-8 to TRBJ1-1; 8 bases align to TRBD1. With 5 bases clipped from V and 1 base from J, the junction kept 3 bases outside the gene matches. The germline V gene encodes CDR1 SGHVS and CDR2 FQNEAQ. The CDR3 length is 14 residues. The CDR3 DNA sequence: TGTGCCAGCAGCCCAGGGGGCAGGAACACTGAAGCTTTCTTT. It codes for CASSPGGRNTEAFF.

This clonotype came up many times. This chain joins TRBV7-8 and TRBJ2-5, with D perhaps TRBD2 (6 bases). The germline V and J ends were trimmed by 1 base and 2 bases, with 17 bases remaining between them. Per germline, CDR1 SGHVS and CDR2 FQNEAQ. The CDR3 is made up of 17 amino acids. CDR3 residues: CASSLVLPGVLQETQYF. CDR3 coding DNA: TGTGCCAGCAGCTTAGTCCTTCCGGGGGTGCTGCAAGAGACCCAGTACTTC. Combining the CDR3 with reference TRBV7-8 and TRBJ2-5 gives the whole variable domain GAGVSQSPRYKVAKRGQDVALRCDPISGHVSLFWYQQALGQGPEFLTYFQNEAQLDKSGLPSDRFFAERPEGSVSTLKIQRTQQEDSAVYLCASSLVLPGVLQETQYFGPGTRLLVL.

The J gene is TRBJ1-4, the V gene TRBV12-3 or TRBV12-4; D not resolved. The V end was cut by 4 bases, the J end by 8 bases, with 14 bases between. CDR3 length equals 14 residues. CDR3 amino acids: CASSWGGAEEKLFF. The CDR3 DNA is TGTGCCAGCAGTTGGGGTGGAGCGGAGGAAAAACTGTTTTTT.

This clonotype showed up many times. The genes are TRBV28 and TRBJ1-3, with a possible D match to TRBD1 (5 bases). Germline CDR1 MDHEN, CDR2 SYDVKM. The V end was cut by 3 bases, the J end by 6 bases, with 12 bases between. This CDR3 is built from 14 residues. CDR3 amino acids: CASSLVGLENTIYF. The CDR3 DNA reads as TGTGCCAGCAGTTTGGTGGGGCTTGAAAACACCATATATTTT.

V is TRBV20-1 and J is TRBJ1-4, with TRBD1 matching 7 bases. This CDR3 has 13 amino acids. The J segment lost 8 bases and the V segment lost 2 bases, leaving 5 bases of the junction unmatched. The germline gives CDR1 DFQATT, CDR2 SNEGSKA (reference sequence). The CDR3 DNA is TGCAGTGCTAGACTGACAGGGTCCGAAAAACTGTTTTTT. Amino acids: CSARLTGSEKLFF.

Many counts were recorded for this clonotype. V is TRBV6-1 and J is TRBJ2-5, with a weak D call TRBD1 (6 bases). V dropped 5 bases and J dropped 2 bases, with 9 bases sitting between them. Germline CDR1 and CDR2: MNHNS and SASEGT. The CDR3 has 13 residues. The CDR3 DNA sequence: TGTGCCAGCAGTTCGACAGGTCAAGAGACCCAGTACTTC. Translation gives CASSSTGQETQYF.

The genes are TRBV7-2 and TRBJ1-1; D is possibly TRBD1 (5 bases). This CDR3 region has 14 residues. Trimming stripped 5 bases from V and 5 bases from J, with 15 bases between. The germline CDR1 and CDR2 sequences are SGHTA and FQGNSA. The CDR3 is CASSGGGVRTEAFF. The CDR3 region has the DNA TGTGCCAGCAGCGGGGGGGGGGTTCGGACTGAAGCTTTCTTT.

The J gene is TRBJ1-1, the V gene TRBV5-4; a possible D gene is TRBD1 (6 bases). The V end was cut by 1 base, the J end by 0 bases, with 13 bases between. CDR1 SGHNT and CDR2 YYREEE come from the germline V gene (reference sequence). CDR3 length: 16 residues. CDR3 sequence reads: CASSLMVGQLNTEAFF. The CDR3 nucleotides are TGTGCCAGCAGCTTGATGGTCGGACAGCTGAACACTGAAGCTTTCTTT.

There are many counts of this clonotype. The CDR3 DNA reads as TGTGCCAGCAGTTACTCGAAGTACGATGCCCATAGCAATCAGCCCCAGCATTTT. It specifies CASSYSKYDAHSNQPQHF. The chain couples TRBV6-2 or TRBV6-3 to TRBJ1-5, with D unresolved. CDR3 size: 18 residues. Germline V CDR1 and CDR2: MNHEY, SVGEGT. V shed 0 bases and J shed 0 bases, with 15 bases lying between them.

By sample fraction, this clonotype is medium-sized. The chain joins TRBV7-2 to TRBJ2-1; possibly TRBD1 or TRBD2 for D (5 bases each). Trimming shortened V by 4 bases and J by 7 bases, and 17 bases separated the two germline ends. The CDR3 consists of 15 residues. CDR1 and CDR2 (germline): SGHTA, FQGNSA. The CDR3 protein is CASSSSRGRGNEQFF. The CDR3, as DNA: TGTGCCAGCAGCTCCAGCCGGGGCCGGGGAAATGAGCAGTTCTTC.

This clonotype was observed a handful of times. The J gene is TRBJ2-3, the V gene TRBV2, with 9 bases identical to TRBD2. J gave up 2 bases and V 7 bases, and 10 bases lay outside the gene matches. The CDR3 runs to 16 residues. Germline CDR1 is SNHLY and CDR2 is FYNNEI. The CDR3 loop reads CASTGTLAGLTDTQYF. In DNA, the CDR3 is TGTGCCAGCACCGGAACGCTAGCGGGGCTCACAGATACGCAGTATTTT.